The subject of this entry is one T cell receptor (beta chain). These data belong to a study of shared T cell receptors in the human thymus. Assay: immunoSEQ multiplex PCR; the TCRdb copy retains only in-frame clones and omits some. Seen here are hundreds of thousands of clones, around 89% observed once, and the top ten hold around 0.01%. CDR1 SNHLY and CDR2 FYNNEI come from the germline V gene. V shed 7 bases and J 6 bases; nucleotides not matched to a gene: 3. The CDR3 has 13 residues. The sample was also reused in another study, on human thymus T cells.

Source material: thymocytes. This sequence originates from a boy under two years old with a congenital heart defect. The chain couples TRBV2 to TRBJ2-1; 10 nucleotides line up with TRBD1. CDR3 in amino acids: CASNWTGGNEQFF. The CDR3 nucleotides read TGTGCCAGCAATTGGACAGGGGGCAATGAGCAGTTCTTC.